The entry below gives a single T cell receptor beta chain sequence along with its context. Its antigen remains unknown. The primer mix had 60 Vbeta and 13 Jbeta primers. The protocol was immunoSEQ multiplex PCR, while the TCRdb copy is restricted to in-frame clones and leaves out a portion. The table shows about 73,000 clones, with over 70% occurring only once. These data are taken from a study of cytomegalovirus exposure and HLA in healthy donors. The study, taken as a whole, reports: High specificity and sensitivity for cytomegalovirus status were reported for the classifier. When analyzed later, the rates of TCR association showed variation by HLA locus, with DRB1 the most and HLA-C the fewest. In presence/absence analyses, roughly uniform sequencing depth across donors was assumed.

Input material: PBMCs. The receptor was isolated from a man in his 70s in good health and CMV-seronegative.

The CDR3 nucleotides are TGCGCCAGCAGCTTCTCAGGGTCGAACACTGAAGCTTTCTTT. Translated, it gives CASSFSGSNTEAFF. This rearrangement joins TRBV5-1 to TRBJ1-1; possibly TRBD1 for D (5 bases). V dropped 2 bases and J dropped 1 base, with 9 bases sitting between them. The germline V gene encodes CDR1 SGHRS and CDR2 YFSETQ. The CDR3 extends over 14 amino acids.